The rows below give T cell receptor beta chains drawn from one sample of a study of cytomegalovirus exposure and HLA in healthy donors. The protocol was immunoSEQ multiplex PCR, while the TCRdb copy is restricted to in-frame clones and leaves out a portion. The profile shows 65,000 to 85,000 clones, 10% of them singletons. The sample consisted of PBMCs. These receptors originate from a man between 60 and 75 years old in good health and CMV-seropositive. Each CDR3 is given with its conserved first and last residue. Fields, in order: J gene, CDR3 length, clone size, V gene, D gene, CDR3 DNA, CDR3 protein. A D gene is named only where the DNA matches it firmly. The size field is filled for only some rows; it gives once, few, many or a size class.

j_gene: TRBJ1-1; len: 16; abundance: few; v_gene: TRBV6-1; d_gene: NA; CDR3nt: TGTGCCAGCAGTGAAAGCAGAGGACAGTTCATACAAGAAGCTTTCTTT; CDR3aa: CASSESRGQFIQEAFF
j_gene: TRBJ2-5; len: 13; abundance: few; v_gene: TRBV19; d_gene: NA; CDR3nt: TGTGCCAGTAGTATGGGACTTCAAGAGACCCAGTACTTC; CDR3aa: CASSMGLQETQYF
j_gene: TRBJ1-1; len: 18; abundance: few; v_gene: TRBV19; d_gene: NA; CDR3nt: TGTGCCAGTAGTATTTTTCACTTGAGTGGGGGCGGTCTCGCTGAAGCTTTCTTT; CDR3aa: CASSIFHLSGGGLAEAFF
j_gene: TRBJ2-1; len: 15; abundance: NA; v_gene: TRBV11-1; d_gene: NA; CDR3nt: TGTGCCAGCACACCCGGCGGCCTCAAACACAATGAGCAGTTCTTC; CDR3aa: CASTPGGLKHNEQFF
j_gene: TRBJ2-3; len: 15; abundance: few; v_gene: TRBV6-1; d_gene: NA; CDR3nt: TGTGCCAGCAGCGCCGCGGCAGGGGATCAATATACGCAGTATTTT; CDR3aa: CASSAAAGDQYTQYF
j_gene: TRBJ2-5; len: 16; abundance: NA; v_gene: TRBV5-1; d_gene: TRBD2; CDR3nt: TGCGCCAGCAGCGCGGCCGGGACTAGCGGGCAAGAGACCCAGTACTTC; CDR3aa: CASSAAGTSGQETQYF
j_gene: TRBJ2-1; len: 15; abundance: few; v_gene: TRBV6-5; d_gene: TRBD2; CDR3nt: TGTGCCAGCAGTAGTTTTGCGGGAGGATACAATGAGCAGTTCTTC; CDR3aa: CASSSFAGGYNEQFF
j_gene: TRBJ2-7; len: 15; abundance: NA; v_gene: TRBV6-5; d_gene: TRBD2; CDR3nt: TGTGCCAGCAGTCCTGGACTAGCGGTCGCGAGGGAGCAGTACTTC; CDR3aa: CASSPGLAVAREQYF
j_gene: TRBJ2-1; len: 14; abundance: NA; v_gene: TRBV19; d_gene: TRBD2; CDR3nt: TGTGCCAGTAGTCAACTAGCGGGGTTTATTGAGCAGTTCTTC; CDR3aa: CASSQLAGFIEQFF
j_gene: TRBJ2-3; len: 17; abundance: NA; v_gene: TRBV11-2; d_gene: TRBD2; CDR3nt: TGTGCCAGCAGCTTAGTCACCCTAGCGGCAGGGCGTGATACGCAGTATTTT; CDR3aa: CASSLVTLAAGRDTQYF
j_gene: TRBJ1-1; len: 11; abundance: many; v_gene: TRBV10-3; d_gene: NA; CDR3nt: TGTGCCATCAGTGGGAGTAGTGAAGCTTTCTTT; CDR3aa: CAISGSSEAFF
j_gene: TRBJ1-2; len: 11; abundance: few; v_gene: TRBV29-1; d_gene: NA; CDR3nt: TGCAGCGTTTCAGACAGCTATGGCTACACCTTC; CDR3aa: CSVSDSYGYTF
j_gene: TRBJ1-1; len: 12; abundance: NA; v_gene: TRBV5-1; d_gene: NA; CDR3nt: TGCGCCAGCAGCTTGGACGGCGGGGGAACTTTCTTT; CDR3aa: CASSLDGGGTFF
j_gene: TRBJ2-6; len: 16; abundance: NA; v_gene: TRBV27; d_gene: TRBD1; CDR3nt: TGTGCCACCAGACAGGGGTCACACACTGGGGCCAACGTCCTGACTTTC; CDR3aa: CATRQGSHTGANVLTF
j_gene: TRBJ1-1; len: 12; abundance: few; v_gene: TRBV29-1; d_gene: NA; CDR3nt: TGCAGCGTTGAAAAGGACAGAACTGAAGCTTTCTTT; CDR3aa: CSVEKDRTEAFF
j_gene: TRBJ1-2; len: 16; abundance: NA; v_gene: TRBV15; d_gene: TRBD1; CDR3nt: TGTGCCACCAGCAGAGATCGGACAGGCTTTAACTATGGCTACACCTTC; CDR3aa: CATSRDRTGFNYGYTF
j_gene: TRBJ2-2; len: 17; abundance: few; v_gene: TRBV15; d_gene: TRBD2; CDR3nt: TGTGCCACCAGCTCCCCGGGGACTAGCAGGAACACCGGGGAGCTGTTTTTT; CDR3aa: CATSSPGTSRNTGELFF
j_gene: TRBJ1-3; len: 14; abundance: few; v_gene: TRBV5-6; d_gene: NA; CDR3nt: TGTGCCAGCAGCATTACAGGGACTGGAAACACCATATATTTT; CDR3aa: CASSITGTGNTIYF
j_gene: TRBJ1-3; len: 15; abundance: few; v_gene: TRBV19; d_gene: TRBD1; CDR3nt: TGTGCCAGTAGTGGAGACAGGGGCTCTGGAAACACCATATATTTT; CDR3aa: CASSGDRGSGNTIYF
j_gene: TRBJ2-1; len: 14; abundance: few; v_gene: TRBV28; d_gene: NA; CDR3nt: TGTGCCAGCAGTTTCCCCGCGGGTAGTAATGAGCAGTTCTTC; CDR3aa: CASSFPAGSNEQFF
j_gene: TRBJ2-5; len: 15; abundance: few; v_gene: TRBV9; d_gene: TRBD1; CDR3nt: TGTGCCAGCAGCCCCCGGGGACCAGGGGGAGAGACCCAGTACTTC; CDR3aa: CASSPRGPGGETQYF
j_gene: TRBJ2-5; len: 13; abundance: NA; v_gene: TRBV2; d_gene: TRBD1; CDR3nt: TGTGCCAGCAACTTCCAGGGGGAGGAGACCCAGTACTTC; CDR3aa: CASNFQGEETQYF
j_gene: TRBJ1-5; len: 12; abundance: NA; v_gene: TRBV5-6; d_gene: NA; CDR3nt: TGTGCCAGCAGCGCCCTCGGTCAGCCCCAGCATTTT; CDR3aa: CASSALGQPQHF
j_gene: TRBJ2-6; len: 16; abundance: NA; v_gene: TRBV18; d_gene: NA; CDR3nt: TGTGCCAGCTCATCTAAACTGAACTCTGGGGCCAACGTCCTGACTTTC; CDR3aa: CASSSKLNSGANVLTF
j_gene: TRBJ2-4; len: 15; abundance: NA; v_gene: TRBV5-8; d_gene: TRBD2; CDR3nt: TGTGCCAGCAGCTTGGTTGGGAGGGTAGGGAACATTCAGTACTTC; CDR3aa: CASSLVGRVGNIQYF
j_gene: TRBJ2-2; len: 15; abundance: NA; v_gene: TRBV6-4; d_gene: NA; CDR3nt: TGTGCCAGCAGTGACCTGGACAGCCCTGCCGGGGAGCTGTTTTTT; CDR3aa: CASSDLDSPAGELFF
j_gene: TRBJ2-1; len: 15; abundance: few; v_gene: TRBV5-1; d_gene: NA; CDR3nt: TGCGCCAGCAGTTCCGGGTCTACGATATCCAATGAGCAGTTCTTC; CDR3aa: CASSSGSTISNEQFF